This T cell receptor beta chain was captured in a study of early T cells in non-severe SARS-CoV-2 infection. Looking at the study overall: Investigators sequenced bulk RNA drawn from unsorted whole blood, and chains remained unpaired.

Individual cDNA molecules carried attached unique molecular identifiers. TCRdb analysed the 5' RACE reads with MiXCR anew, one entry per CDR3 protein. The data hold about 26,000 distinct CDR3 sequences, with roughly 5% observed a single time. The V gene lost 3 bases and the J gene lost 8 bases, with 8 bases spanning the gap. The CDR3 sequence is 12 residues long. Germline-derived CDR1 and CDR2 are MNHNY and SVGAGI (reference sequence). At least ten counts were recorded for this clonotype. The J gene is TRBJ2-1, the V gene TRBV6-6; unclear D gene. The sequence was obtained from an adult who was a healthcare worker with PCR-confirmed SARS-CoV-2 infection or an uninfected control (not recorded which). The specimen was whole blood. The chain's CDR3 is CASSYSRDEQFF. In nucleotides, the CDR3 is TGTGCCAGCAGTTATAGTCGGGATGAGCAGTTCTTC.